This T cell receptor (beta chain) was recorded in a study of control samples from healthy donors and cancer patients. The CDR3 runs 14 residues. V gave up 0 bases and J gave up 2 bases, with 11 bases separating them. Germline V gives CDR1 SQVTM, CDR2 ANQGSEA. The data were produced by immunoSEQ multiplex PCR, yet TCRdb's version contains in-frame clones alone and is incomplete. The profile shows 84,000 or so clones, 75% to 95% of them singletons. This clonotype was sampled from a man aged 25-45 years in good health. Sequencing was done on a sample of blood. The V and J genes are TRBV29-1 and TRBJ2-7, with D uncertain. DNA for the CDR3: TGCAGCGTTGAAGATCAGGCAGGAGCCTACGAGCAGTACTTC. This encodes CSVEDQAGAYEQYF.